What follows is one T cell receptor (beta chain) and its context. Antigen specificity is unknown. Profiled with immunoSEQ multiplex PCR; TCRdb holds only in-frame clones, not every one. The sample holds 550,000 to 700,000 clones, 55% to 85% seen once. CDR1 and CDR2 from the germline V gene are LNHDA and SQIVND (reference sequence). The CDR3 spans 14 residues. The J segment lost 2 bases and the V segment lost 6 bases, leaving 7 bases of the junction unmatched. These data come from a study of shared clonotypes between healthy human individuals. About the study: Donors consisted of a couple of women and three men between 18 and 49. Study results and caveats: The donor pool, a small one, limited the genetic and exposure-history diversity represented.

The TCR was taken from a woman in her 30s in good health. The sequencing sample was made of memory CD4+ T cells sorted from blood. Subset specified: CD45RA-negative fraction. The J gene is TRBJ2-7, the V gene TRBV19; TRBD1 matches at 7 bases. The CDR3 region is CASRRTGVPYEQYF. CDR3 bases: TGTGCCAGTAGACGAACAGGGGTTCCCTACGAGCAGTACTTC.